Following are 20 T cell receptor beta chains from one sample sequenced in a study of blood T cell repertoires in COVID-19. Clones were read by immunoSEQ multiplex PCR, and TCRdb kept only the in-frame ones, dropping some. The profile shows about 420,000 clones, roughly 90% of them singletons. The sample comprised peripheral blood. These receptor sequences come from a man aged 18 to 29 with COVID-19, enrolled during active disease.

This clone was observed a single time. The chain carries TRBV5-1 and TRBJ2-3; 7 bases fit TRBD1. V gave up 0 bases and J gave up 5 bases; unmatched junction bases: 3. The CDR3 loop spans 14 amino acids. Germline V gene sequence: CDR1 SGHRS, CDR2 YFSETQ. The CDR3 loop reads CASSLGQGKDTQYF. DNA for the CDR3: TGCGCCAGCAGCTTGGGACAGGGTAAAGATACGCAGTATTTT.

This sequence joins TRBV14 and TRBJ2-5; 10 nucleotides agree with TRBD2. Germline assignment: CDR1 SGHDN and CDR2 FVKESK. CDR3 length equals 14 residues. The ends lost 4 bases at V and 7 bases at J; junction bases unmatched: 6. CDR3 amino acids: CASSRAGGRGTQYF. DNA of the CDR3: TGTGCCAGCAGCCGAGCGGGGGGGCGCGGGACCCAGTACTTC.

This clone has a handful of counts. The rearrangement joins TRBV7-9 to TRBJ2-2, with D maybe TRBD1 (6 bases). CDR1 and CDR2 from the germline V gene are SEHNR and FQNEAQ (reference sequence). There are 15 residues in the CDR3. V was pared by 5 bases and J by 0 bases, with 10 bases between. The CDR3 DNA sequence: TGTGCCAGCAGCGAGGACAGCCCGAACACCGGGGAGCTGTTTTTT. Translated: CASSEDSPNTGELFF.

The chain is built from TRBV2 and TRBJ2-3, with 16 bases that match TRBD2. This CDR3 comprises 19 residues. Trimming removed 4 bases from V and 4 bases from J; junction bases left unmatched: 11. Germline CDR1 and CDR2: SNHLY and FYNNEI. Here the CDR3 DNA reads TGTGCCAGCAGTGGACCGGCGGGACTAGCGGGGGGGCCTTCAGATACGCAGTATTTT. It is translated as CASSGPAGLAGGPSDTQYF.

This clone showed up just a few times. The chain carries TRBV7-6 and TRBJ1-5, with 7 nucleotides matching TRBD1. The CDR3 consists of 13 residues. With V trimmed by 5 bases and J by 7 bases, 5 bases remained unmatched. Germline lookup yields CDR1 SGHVS and CDR2 FNYEAQ. The CDR3 is CASSKQGSQPQHF. CDR3 sequence (DNA): TGTGCCAGCAGCAAACAGGGGTCGCAGCCCCAGCATTTT.

This chain joins TRBV19 and TRBJ2-2, with D perhaps matching TRBD1 (5 bases). Per the germline V gene, CDR1 is LNHDA and CDR2 is SQIVND (reference sequence). This CDR3 spans 13 amino acids. V was clipped by 9 bases and J by 7 bases, with 15 bases between them. For the CDR3, the DNA is TGTGCCAGCCGGCCTGGGGCGGTCGGGGAGCTGTTTTTT. Encoded protein: CASRPGAVGELFF. Looking up the rest from reference TRBV19 and TRBJ2-2 gives the full variable domain: DGGITQSPKYLFRKEGQNVTLSCEQNLNHDAMYWYRQDPGQGLRLIYYSQIVNDFQKGDIAEGYSVSREKKESFPLTVTSAQKNPTAFYLCASRPGAVGELFFGEGSRLTVL.

The genes are TRBV28 and TRBJ1-2, with 7 bases lining up with TRBD1. With 6 bases clipped from V and 4 bases from J, the junction kept 11 bases outside the gene matches. CDR3 length: 15 amino acids. Germline assignment: CDR1 MDHEN and CDR2 SYDVKM. The CDR3 loop reads CASSPPTGNPYGYTF. The CDR3 DNA follows: TGTGCCAGCAGCCCGCCGACAGGGAACCCCTATGGCTACACCTTC.

This clone was seen a few times. The CDR3 sequence: CASSEPGGLFFELFF. DNA for the CDR3: TGTGCCAGCAGTGAGCCAGGGGGGCTTTTTTTTGAGCTGTTTTTT. The chain joins TRBV6-1 to TRBJ2-2, with D perhaps TRBD1 (7 bases). This CDR3 has 15 amino acids. Trimming cost V 3 bases and J 11 bases, with 19 bases left between them. Germline loops: CDR1 MNHNS, CDR2 SASEGT.

This sequence joins TRBV7-6 and TRBJ2-7; 7 positions match TRBD1. Trimming took 5 bases from V and 4 from J; bases not matched to a gene: 8. Looked up from germline, CDR1 is SGHVS and CDR2 is FNYEAQ. The CDR3 length is 14 residues. The CDR3 sequence is CASSPAGTVYEQYF. CDR3 bases: TGTGCCAGCAGCCCGGCCGGGACAGTTTACGAGCAGTACTTC.

CDR3 in amino acids: CASLAGRSSYEQYF. The CDR3 region has the DNA TGTGCCAGCTTAGCGGGCCGGAGCTCCTACGAGCAGTACTTC. This chain joins TRBV2 and TRBJ2-7; 7 bases line up with TRBD2. The CDR3 has 14 residues. In germline, CDR1 is SNHLY, CDR2 FYNNEI. The trim removed 8 bases at V and 0 bases at J, leaving 7 bases unmatched.

The V call is TRBV12-3 or TRBV12-4, the J call TRBJ1-1, with D tentatively TRBD1 (6 bases). The germline V and J ends were trimmed by 4 bases and 1 base, with 7 bases remaining between them. The CDR3 runs to 13 residues. CDR3 bases: TGTGCCAGCAGTTCGGACAGGAACACTGAAGCTTTCTTT. It is translated as CASSSDRNTEAFF.

The chain employs TRBV6-1 and TRBJ2-1, with a weak D call TRBD1 (5 bases). V was cut by 2 bases and J by 1 base, with 21 bases left in between. The CDR3 has 19 amino acids. CDR1 is MNHNS, CDR2 SASEGT, per germline. The CDR3: CASSESVWGGVRSYNEQFF. The CDR3 bases are TGTGCCAGCAGTGAATCGGTGTGGGGCGGTGTGAGGTCCTACAATGAGCAGTTCTTC.

This clone was picked up one time. The J gene is TRBJ1-2, the V gene TRBV4-1, with D hard to call. This CDR3 is 13 amino acids long. The V end lost 0 bases, the J end lost 5 bases, and 7 bases lay between the germline ends. The germline gives CDR1 MGHRA, CDR2 YSYEKL. The CDR3 sequence is CASSQDRGYGYTF. DNA of the CDR3: TGCGCCAGCAGCCAAGATCGCGGGTATGGCTACACCTTC.

This clone has a handful of counts. The chain uses TRBV19 and TRBJ1-1; D uncertain. The CDR3 is 17 residues long. V was shortened by 2 bases and J by 1 base, with 17 bases between the two germline ends. Germline V gives CDR1 LNHDA, CDR2 SQIVND (reference sequence). The DNA for the CDR3 is TGTGCCAGTAGTATATTTCAAGGGAGGGAACGGAACACTGAAGCTTTCTTT. It is translated as CASSIFQGRERNTEAFF.

In its sample, this clone was seen once. CDR3 loop: CASSYSNRVGVNTEAFF. Here the CDR3 DNA reads TGTGCCAGCAGTTACTCGAATAGGGTAGGGGTGAACACTGAAGCTTTCTTT. This sequence joins TRBV6-2 or TRBV6-3 and TRBJ1-1, with D perhaps TRBD1 (5 bases). Per the germline V gene, CDR1 is MNHEY and CDR2 is SVGEGT. CDR3 size: 17 residues. The V and J ends lost 0 bases and 0 bases respectively, with 14 bases between them.

The genes are TRBV5-1 and TRBJ2-1; 7 bases match TRBD2. Trimming took 6 bases from V and 8 from J; bases not matched to a gene: 14. The CDR3 contains 15 residues. CDR1 and CDR2 from the germline V gene are SGHRS and YFSETQ. Here the CDR3 reads CASIPLGGFRDEQFF. In nucleotides, the CDR3 is TGCGCCAGCATACCACTGGGAGGGTTTCGCGATGAGCAGTTCTTC.

The chain has TRBV6-5 and TRBJ1-1; a weak D match, TRBD1 (5 bases). Between the trimmed V and J ends, which lost 6 bases and 0 bases, there was a span of 11 bases. The germline V gene encodes CDR1 MNHEY and CDR2 SVGAGI. There are 14 residues in the CDR3. The chain's CDR3 is CASSLDSMNTEAFF. The CDR3, as DNA: TGTGCCAGCAGCCTAGACAGTATGAACACTGAAGCTTTCTTT.

There are a few counts of this clone. This rearrangement joins TRBV4-2 to TRBJ1-1; D may be TRBD1 (5 bases). The germline gives CDR1 LGHNA, CDR2 YNFKEQ. The V end lost 1 base, the J end lost 0 bases, and 9 bases lay between the germline ends. The CDR3 has 15 amino acids. This CDR3 is CASSQVRQLNTEAFF. The CDR3 DNA follows: TGTGCCAGCAGCCAAGTCCGACAGCTGAACACTGAAGCTTTCTTT.

The chain is built from TRBV9 and TRBJ2-1; 9 nucleotides line up with TRBD2. The germline CDR1 and CDR2 sequences are SGDLS and YYNGEE. V dropped 4 bases and J dropped 4; count of bases not matched to a gene: 9. CDR3 length equals 16 residues. Here the CDR3 DNA reads TGTGCCAGCAGCCCCGGGACTAGCTCCCCTTACAATGAGCAGTTCTTC. Translating gives CASSPGTSSPYNEQFF.

V and J are TRBV18 and TRBJ2-1, with a possible D match to TRBD1 (6 bases). Germline V lookup: CDR1 KGHSH, CDR2 LQKENI. V lost 3 bases, J lost 0 bases, and 12 bases lay in between. CDR3 size: 16 residues. CDR3 region: CASSPAGESSYNEQFF. The CDR3 DNA is TGTGCCAGCTCACCGGCAGGGGAGAGCTCCTACAATGAGCAGTTCTTC.